The clone carrying this T cell receptor beta chain was detected a few times. Its antigen is still unknown. Sequencing used immunoSEQ multiplex PCR; TCRdb keeps in-frame clones, though not all of them. Of around 100,000 clones listed, about 90% were seen once; the top ten hold around 0.16%. This entry comes from a study of OX40 agonist ivuxolimab in advanced cancers. The overall study: Among those enrolled, mean age was approximately 62 years (range roughly 20 to 85) and 82.7% were male.

Exclusion applied to patients with autoimmune disease history or systemic immunosuppression. At cycle 4 day 1, cycle 7 day 1, and baseline, blood was sampled. Study observations and caveats: Partly responding patients at 0.1-3.0 mg/kg showed some of the smallest clonal expansion.

This CDR3 contains 14 residues. Looked up from germline, CDR1 is MGHRA and CDR2 is YSYEKL. V lost 0 bases, J lost 5 bases, and 10 bases lay in between. The sequence was collected from an adult with an advanced solid tumor such as melanoma, head and neck, liver or kidney cancer. The chain couples TRBV4-1 to TRBJ1-2, with D perhaps matching TRBD1 (6 bases). This specimen was CD4+ or CD8+ T cells sorted from blood, taken in a trial of the OX40 agonist ivuxolimab. Here the CDR3 DNA reads TGCGCCAGCAGCCAAGATGGAGGGACATATGGCTACACCTTC. Translated: CASSQDGGTYGYTF.